This T cell receptor beta chain was sequenced in a study of neurological immune-mediated disorders. Points from the study as a whole: Healthy controls had more TCR clonal expansion than multiple sclerosis, which showed the least, whereas HTLV-1-associated myelopathy showed the most.

The table lists this clonotype with many counts. The target antigen is unknown. The germline V gene encodes CDR1 SQVTM and CDR2 ANQGSEA. V lost 7 bases and J 10 bases, leaving 20 bases between the germline ends. The CDR3 is 13 amino acids. TCRdb reprocessed the 5' RACE reads with MiXCR, giving one entry per CDR3 protein. The repertoire holds 50,000 to 75,000 distinct CDR3 sequences, with approximately 3.7% as singletons. This rearrangement joins TRBV29-1 to TRBJ2-1; the D gene could be TRBD1 or TRBD2 (8 bases each). Source material: PBMCs. The source of this sequence is a man aged 50-59 years with multiple sclerosis. The CDR3 reads CSGGTGTGGEQFF. The CDR3 DNA reads TGCAGCGGTGGGACAGGAACGGGGGGGGAGCAGTTCTTC.